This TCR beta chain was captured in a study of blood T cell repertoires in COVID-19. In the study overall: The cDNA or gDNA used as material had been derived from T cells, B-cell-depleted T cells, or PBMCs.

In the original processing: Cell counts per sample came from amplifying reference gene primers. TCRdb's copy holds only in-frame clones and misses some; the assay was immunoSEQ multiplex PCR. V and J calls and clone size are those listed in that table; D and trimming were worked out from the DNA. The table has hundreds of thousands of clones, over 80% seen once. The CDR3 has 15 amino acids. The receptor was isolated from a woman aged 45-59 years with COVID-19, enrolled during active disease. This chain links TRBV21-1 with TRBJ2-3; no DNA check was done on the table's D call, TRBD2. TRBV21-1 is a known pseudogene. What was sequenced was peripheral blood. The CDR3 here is CASSGWEIRSDTQYF. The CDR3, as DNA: TGTGCCAGCAGCGGATGGGAGATCAGGTCCGATACGCAGTATTTT.